This section outlines one T cell receptor (beta chain) sequence together with its context. The germline CDR1 and CDR2 sequences are SGHDN and FVKESK. Germline trimming cut 2 bases from V and 4 bases from J; bases unmatched to any gene: 2. The CDR3 loop spans 14 amino acids. The sample is drawn from a study of T cells in Graves' hyperthyroidism and ophthalmopathy. Study at large: Peripheral blood was secured at the point of initial diagnosis, before any treatment.

The source material, RNA transcripts, was used to amplify TCR beta CDR3 regions. HTBI primers were used for first-round RT-PCR of the TCR CDR3. TCRdb reprocessed the multiplex PCR reads with MiXCR, giving one entry per CDR3 protein. This repertoire shows some 570,000 distinct CDR3 sequences, approximately 17% found once; its top ten account for 15% to 20%. Ophthalmopathy in the patients scored at least 3 on Clinical Activity Score and at least 4 on NOSPECS grade, lasting under 3 months. Patients showing uncontrolled infection, other autoimmune disease, pregnancy or lactation were ineligible. Based on clinical symptoms, serum thyroxine and TRAb, thyroid ultrasound and orbital computed tomography, diagnoses were reached.

This chain connects TRBV14 to TRBJ2-7, with 10 bases aligning to TRBD1. The source is a woman under 30 with Graves' ophthalmopathy. Sequenced: blood. CDR3 sequence: CASSQPGQGYEQYF. CDR3 coding DNA: TGTGCCAGCAGCCAACCGGGACAGGGGTACGAGCAGTACTTC.